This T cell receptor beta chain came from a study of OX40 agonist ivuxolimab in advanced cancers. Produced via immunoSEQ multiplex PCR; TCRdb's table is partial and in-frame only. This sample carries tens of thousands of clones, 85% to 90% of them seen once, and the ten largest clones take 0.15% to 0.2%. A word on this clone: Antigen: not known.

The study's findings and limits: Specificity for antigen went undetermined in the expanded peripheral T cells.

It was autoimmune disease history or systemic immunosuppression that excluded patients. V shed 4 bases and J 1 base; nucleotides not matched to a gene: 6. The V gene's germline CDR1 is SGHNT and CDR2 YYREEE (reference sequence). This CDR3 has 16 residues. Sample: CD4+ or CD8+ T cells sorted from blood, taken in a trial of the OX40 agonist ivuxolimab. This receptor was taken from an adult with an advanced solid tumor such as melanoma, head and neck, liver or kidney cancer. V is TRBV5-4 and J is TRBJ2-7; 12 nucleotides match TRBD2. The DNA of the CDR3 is TGTGCCAGCAGCCCCGGACTAGCGGGGTTATCCTACGAGCAGTACTTC. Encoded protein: CASSPGLAGLSYEQYF.